This section outlines one TCR beta chain sequence together with its context. This sample was taken from a study of blood T cell repertoires in COVID-19. Whole-study context: Spain, Italy and the United States supplied samples that represented acute and convalescent COVID-19. From T cells, B-cell-depleted T cells, or PBMCs came the material, which was cDNA or gDNA.

In the source study's methods: Amplification of reference gene primers was used by the study to estimate nucleated cell counts. TCRdb's copy holds only in-frame clones and misses some; the assay was immunoSEQ multiplex PCR. That table gives V, J and clone size, and the DNA gave D and trimming. The sample carries roughly 130,000 clones, approximately 80% recorded once. Trimming shortened V by 4 bases and J by 3 bases, and 14 bases separated the two germline ends. The CDR3 has 15 amino acids. Germline V lookup: CDR1 MGHDK, CDR2 SYGVNS. The chain has TRBV25-1 and TRBJ2-3; perhaps TRBD2 as D (7 bases). The clonotype comes from a man aged 50-59 years with acute or convalescent COVID-19. The sequenced material came from peripheral blood. The CDR3 reads CASSGGGGYTDTQYF. CDR3 DNA: TGTGCCAGCAGTGGGGGAGGGGGATATACAGATACGCAGTATTTT. The variable domain in full, with the rest retrieved from reference TRBV25-1 and TRBJ2-3, is EADIYQTPRYLVIGTGKKITLECSQTMGHDKMYWYQQDPGMELHLIHYSYGVNSTEKGDLSSESTVSRIRTEHFPLTLESARPSHTSQYLCASSGGGGYTDTQYFGPGTRLTVL.